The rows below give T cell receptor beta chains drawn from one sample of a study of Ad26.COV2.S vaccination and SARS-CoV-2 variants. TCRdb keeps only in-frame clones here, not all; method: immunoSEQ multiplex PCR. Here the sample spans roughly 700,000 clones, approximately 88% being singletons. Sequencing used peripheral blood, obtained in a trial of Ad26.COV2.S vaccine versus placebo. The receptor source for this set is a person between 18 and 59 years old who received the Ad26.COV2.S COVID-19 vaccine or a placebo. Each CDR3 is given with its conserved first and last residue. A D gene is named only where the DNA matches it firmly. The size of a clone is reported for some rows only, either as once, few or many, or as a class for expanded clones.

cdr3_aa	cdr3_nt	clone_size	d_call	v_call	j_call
CASSFVGEETQYF	TGTGCCAGCAGTTTTGTCGGAGAAGAGACCCAGTACTTC	.	.	TRBV12-3/TRBV12-4	TRBJ2-5
CASSYRGSLEAFF	TGTGCCAGCAGTTACAGGGGAAGTCTGGAAGCTTTCTTT	.	.	TRBV6-6	TRBJ1-1
CAWSVRSGGILPQHF	TGTGCCTGGAGTGTAAGGTCAGGGGGAATTTTGCCCCAGCATTTT	.	TRBD1	TRBV30	TRBJ1-5
CASSFAFGLFYGYTF	TGTGCCAGCAGTTTTGCCTTCGGGCTCTTCTATGGCTACACCTTC	once	.	TRBV27	TRBJ1-2
CASSPRELAFF	TGTGCCAGCAGTCCCCGGGAACTAGCTTTCTTT	.	.	TRBV12-3/TRBV12-4	TRBJ1-1
CASSLRGRAGVGETQYF	TGTGCCAGCAGCCTCCGAGGTAGGGCAGGGGTGGGGGAGACCCAGTACTTC	.	.	TRBV5-4	TRBJ2-5
CAWSVRQRGRSTDTQYF	TGTGCCTGGAGTGTACGGCAGCGGGGAAGAAGCACAGATACGCAGTATTTT	.	TRBD2	TRBV30	TRBJ2-3
CASRRTPATNEKLFF	TGTGCCAGCAGGAGAACACCGGCAACTAATGAAAAACTGTTTTTT	.	.	TRBV6-4	TRBJ1-4
CASSPQGTNPLYEQYF	TGCGCCAGCAGCCCCCAGGGCACCAATCCCCTCTACGAGCAGTACTTC	.	.	TRBV5-1	TRBJ2-7
CASSFGAGNQPQHF	TGTGCCAGCAGCTTTGGGGCCGGCAATCAGCCCCAGCATTTT	once	.	TRBV7-2	TRBJ1-5
CASSSLAAGNQPQHF	TGTGCCAGCAGTAGTCTCGCGGCTGGCAATCAGCCCCAGCATTTT	.	.	TRBV7-2	TRBJ1-5
CASSPGEDEKLFF	TGTGCCAGCTCACCAGGGGAGGATGAAAAACTGTTTTTT	.	.	TRBV18	TRBJ1-4
CASSFRSDARNQPQHF	TGTGCCAGCAGTTTTCGGAGCGATGCACGCAATCAGCCCCAGCATTTT	.	.	TRBV27	TRBJ1-5
CATSDASGTAYNEQFF	TGTGCCACCAGTGACGCCTCCGGGACAGCTTACAATGAGCAGTTCTTC	.	TRBD1	TRBV24-1	TRBJ2-1
CASSFTSGRVAAFF	TGTGCCAGTAGTTTCACCTCAGGGAGAGTGGCTGCTTTCTTT	once	.	TRBV19	TRBJ1-1
CASSSTQVNEQFF	TGTGCCAGCAGCTCAACACAGGTCAATGAGCAGTTCTTC	.	.	TRBV7-9	TRBJ2-1
CASSQTSVNEQYF	TGTGCCAGTAGCCAGACTAGCGTGAACGAGCAGTACTTC	few	TRBD2	TRBV19	TRBJ2-7
CASSYGGTRYGYTF	TGTGCCAGCAGTTACGGGGGGACACGCTATGGCTACACCTTC	once	.	TRBV6-6	TRBJ1-2
CASSQVHRQDYGYTF	TGCGCCAGCAGCCAAGTCCACCGACAGGACTATGGCTACACCTTC	.	.	TRBV4-3	TRBJ1-2
CASSFIINQPQHF	TGTGCCAGCAGTTTCATTATTAATCAGCCCCAGCATTTT	.	.	TRBV27	TRBJ1-5
CASTPGTSIGKLFF	TGTGCCAGCACCCCCGGGACCTCCATTGGGAAACTGTTTTTT	.	.	TRBV6-2/TRBV6-3	TRBJ1-4
CASSPREGLQVYGYTF	TGTGCCAGCAGCCCCCGGGAGGGGCTTCAAGTCTATGGCTACACCTTC	.	.	TRBV7-2	TRBJ1-2
CASSPTPATNEKLFF	TGTGCCAGCTCACCCACGCCAGCAACTAATGAAAAACTGTTTTTT	.	.	TRBV18	TRBJ1-4
CASKSQYNQPQHF	TGTGCCAGTAAGTCACAGTACAATCAGCCCCAGCATTTT	.	.	TRBV19	TRBJ1-5
CASSRELTYNEQFF	TGTGCCAGTAGTAGAGAGTTGACCTACAATGAGCAGTTCTTC	.	.	TRBV19	TRBJ2-1
CAISDGTNYGYTF	TGTGCCATCAGCGACGGGACAAACTATGGCTACACCTTC	.	.	TRBV10-3	TRBJ1-2
CASSEDQGSYEQYF	TGCGCCAGCAGTGAGGATCAGGGGTCCTACGAGCAGTACTTC	.	.	TRBV10-1	TRBJ2-7
CARKGQYQETQYF	TGTGCCAGAAAAGGACAGTACCAAGAGACCCAGTACTTC	.	.	TRBV7-3	TRBJ2-5
CASSLSDLQETQYF	TGCGCCAGCAGCTTGTCGGACTTACAAGAGACCCAGTACTTC	once	.	TRBV5-1	TRBJ2-5
CASRRQVSGANVLTF	TGTGCCAGTAGGCGACAGGTCTCTGGGGCCAACGTCCTGACTTTC	.	.	TRBV19	TRBJ2-6
CASSLWTGTYEQYF	TGTGCCAGCAGCTTGTGGACAGGGACCTACGAGCAGTACTTC	.	TRBD1	TRBV5-4	TRBJ2-7
CASSQEVRGNEKLFF	TGCGCCAGCAGCCAAGAAGTCAGGGGGAATGAAAAACTGTTTTTT	.	TRBD1	TRBV4-3	TRBJ1-4
CASSLREEREQFF	TGTGCCAGCAGCTTGCGGGAGGAAAGGGAGCAGTTCTTC	.	TRBD2	TRBV7-9	TRBJ2-1
CASSQGEYDTQYF	TGTGCCAGCAGCCAAGGCGAGTACGATACGCAGTATTTT	.	.	TRBV4-2	TRBJ2-3
CASRITGDDYGYTF	TGTGCCAGTAGAATTACAGGGGACGACTATGGCTACACCTTC	.	TRBD1	TRBV19	TRBJ1-2
CASSRTQGSHSGTQYF	TGTGCCAGTAGTAGAACTCAGGGGAGCCACAGTGGGACCCAGTACTTC	.	.	TRBV19	TRBJ2-5